Sequencing of this T cell receptor (beta chain) was carried out in a study of identical twins. CDR3 length: 18 residues. Germline assignment: CDR1 MNHNS and CDR2 SASEGT. V lost 6 bases, J lost 0 bases, and 21 bases lay in between. TCRdb independently ran MiXCR on the 5' RACE reads; one entry per CDR3 protein. This table has just under 550,000 distinct CDR3 sequences, about 15% appearing once. Findings and caveats of the study: Insertions ran lower in abundant cord blood beta clonotypes, though not in memory repertoires.

For this clonotype: Its target is not known.

These data were also filed under a second study, of yellow fever vaccine responses in identical twins. As that report states: Vaccine T cell responses of twins reportedly seemed partly convergent and partly personalized.

The sample consisted of CD4+ T cells sorted from blood. The TCR comes from a young woman in good health. The V and J genes are TRBV6-1 and TRBJ2-1; tentative D call: TRBD2 (7 bases). CDR3 sequence: CASRPPPGGPSSYNEQFF. CDR3 DNA sequence: TGTGCCAGCAGACCACCCCCGGGGGGCCCCAGCTCCTACAATGAGCAGTTCTTC.